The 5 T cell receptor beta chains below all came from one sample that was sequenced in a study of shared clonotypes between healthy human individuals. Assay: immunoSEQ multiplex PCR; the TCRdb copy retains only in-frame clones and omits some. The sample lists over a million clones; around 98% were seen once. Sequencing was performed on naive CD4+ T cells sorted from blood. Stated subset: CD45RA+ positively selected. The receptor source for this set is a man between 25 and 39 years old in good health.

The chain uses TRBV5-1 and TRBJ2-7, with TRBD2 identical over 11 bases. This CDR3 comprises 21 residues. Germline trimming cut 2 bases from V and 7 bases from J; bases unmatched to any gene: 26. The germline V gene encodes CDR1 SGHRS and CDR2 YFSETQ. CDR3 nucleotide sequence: TGCGCCAGCAGCTTATTTCCCCCCCAAGGTCCCCATTTAGCGGGAGGGGCTGAGCAGTACTTC. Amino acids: CASSLFPPQGPHLAGGAEQYF.

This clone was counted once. CDR3 loop: CASSVLTGGPGELFF. In DNA form, the CDR3 reads TGTGCCAGCAGCGTATTAACAGGGGGCCCCGGGGAGCTGTTTTTT. This rearrangement joins TRBV9 to TRBJ2-2; 9 positions agree with TRBD1. This CDR3 contains 15 residues. CDR1 and CDR2 (germline): SGDLS, YYNGEE. J gave up 6 bases and V 1 base, and 4 bases lay outside the gene matches.

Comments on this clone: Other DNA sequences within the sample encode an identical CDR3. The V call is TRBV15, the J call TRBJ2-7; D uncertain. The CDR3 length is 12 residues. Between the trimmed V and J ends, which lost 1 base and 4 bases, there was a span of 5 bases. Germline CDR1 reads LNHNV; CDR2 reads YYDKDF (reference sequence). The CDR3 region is CATSRGGYEQYF. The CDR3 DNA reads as TGTGCCACCAGCAGAGGGGGATACGAGCAGTACTTC.

Written as DNA, the CDR3 is TGTGCCAGCAGTTTGGGGACAGGGGAACATCAGCCCCAGCATTTT. Protein product: CASSLGTGEHQPQHF. This chain links TRBV27 with TRBJ1-5; 10 nucleotides agree with TRBD1. CDR3 length equals 15 residues. The V segment lost 3 bases and the J segment 5 bases; nucleotides outside the gene matches: 4. Germline CDR1 MNHEY, CDR2 SMNVEV (reference sequence).

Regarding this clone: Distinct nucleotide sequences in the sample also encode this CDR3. The CDR3 DNA is TGCAGCGTTGAGGGCTCGGCCTACGAGCAGTACTTC. Its protein is CSVEGSAYEQYF. The V and J genes are TRBV29-1 and TRBJ2-7; D is unclear. Germline loops: CDR1 SQVTM, CDR2 ANQGSEA. Trimming left V 3 bases short and J 2 bases short, with 8 bases between. There are 12 residues in the CDR3.